Listed here is a single T cell receptor beta chain. Its antigen is as yet unknown. The data belong to a study of CD4 T cells in relation to SARS-CoV-2 and coronaviruses. For the study at large: After nine to eleven days of antigen culture, PBMC TCR beta CDR3s were sequenced.

The unexposed donors gave CD4+ T cells in about 2010-2019, prior to COVID-19. The cells were cultured for about ten days before CD4+ T cells were isolated. General study results and limits: In roughly 61% of donors, memory CD4+ clonotypes crossrecognized SARS-CoV-2 and at least one common cold coronavirus spike.

Sequencing was performed with immunoSEQ multiplex PCR; in TCRdb, only in-frame clones are kept and a portion is missing. This sample has about 24,000 clones, with roughly 80% found just once. Germline loops: CDR1 LGHNA, CDR2 YNFKEQ. The V end was cut by 0 bases, the J end by 0 bases, with 9 bases between. The CDR3 is 15 amino acids. The rearrangement joins TRBV4-2 to TRBJ2-7; no definite D call. This TCR was sampled from a human donor in good health. Input material: CD4+ T cells from PBMCs, cultured in vitro. CDR3 nucleotides: TGTGCCAGCAGCCAAGAGCGTTCGATCTCCTACGAGCAGTACTTC. Translation gives CASSQERSISYEQYF.